A single TCR beta chain is shown here with its context. This entry comes from a study of beta chain features in type 1 diabetes. The authors took one heparinised blood draw, averaging about 120 mL, from each donor. V lost 1 base and J 2 bases, leaving 8 bases between the germline ends. Germline-derived CDR1 and CDR2 are SGHNT and YENEEA. The CDR3 consists of 14 residues. The entirety of the isolated RNA underwent reverse transcription, so expressed TCRB transcripts were sequenced. The method was immunoSEQ multiplex PCR; TCRdb's version includes in-frame clones alone and lacks a portion of them. The data show hundreds of thousands of clones, around 15% seen once.

The origin of this receptor is a man aged 25-45 years in good health. Source material: central memory CD4+ T cells from blood. The chain employs TRBV11-3 and TRBJ2-5; D may be TRBD1 or TRBD2 (5 bases each). CDR3 sequence reads: CASSLAGRQETQYF. Here the CDR3 DNA reads TGTGCCAGCAGCTTAGCGGGGCGGCAAGAGACCCAGTACTTC.